Listed below are T cell receptor beta chains from one sample, sequenced in a study of cytomegalovirus exposure and HLA in healthy donors. Profiling relied on immunoSEQ multiplex PCR, and the TCRdb table lists in-frame clones only, not all of them. Found here are about 140,000 clones, 65% to 90% of them singletons; the top ten hold under 3%. The sample comprised PBMCs. The receptors derive from a woman in her twenties or thirties in good health and CMV-seronegative. Both conserved end residues are part of each CDR3. The order of the fields is V gene, J gene, clone size, D gene, CDR3 DNA, CDR3 protein. The D gene is left open where the match is weak. Not every row has a clone size; where given, it reads once, few, many or a size class.

TRBV10-3	TRBJ2-2	once	TRBD1	TGTGCCATCAGAGAAGGACAGGGTGGGACCGGGGAGCTGTTTTTT	CAIREGQGGTGELFF
TRBV5-1	TRBJ1-1	few	.	TGCGCCAGCAGCTTTGGGGAGGACACTGAAGCTTTCTTT	CASSFGEDTEAFF
TRBV7-6	TRBJ1-3	.	TRBD1	TGTGCCAGCAGCCCAGGGACAGGGCGCTCTGGAAACACCATATATTTT	CASSPGTGRSGNTIYF
TRBV5-1	TRBJ2-7	.	TRBD2	TGCGCCAGCAGCGACGGGGGGACCTACGAGCAGTACTTC	CASSDGGTYEQYF
TRBV7-9	TRBJ2-2	.	TRBD1	TGTGCCAGCAGCTTAGAAGTGGACAGGGGGACCGGGGAGCTGTTTTTT	CASSLEVDRGTGELFF
TRBV7-2	TRBJ2-1	.	TRBD2	TGTGCCAGCAGCTCGGGACTAGCGGGGGTGAATGAGCAGTTCTTC	CASSSGLAGVNEQFF
TRBV5-4	TRBJ2-7	.	.	TGTGCCAGCCGTAGGGGCCCGGGGGAAGGGGACGAGCAGTACTTC	CASRRGPGEGDEQYF
TRBV7-2	TRBJ2-3	.	TRBD2	TGTGCCAGCAGCGTAAGACTAGCGATTGTTACAGATACGCAGTATTTT	CASSVRLAIVTDTQYF
TRBV2	TRBJ2-5	.	.	TGTGCCAGTACCTCCCTCCGGACAGCCCAAGAGACCCAGTACTTC	CASTSLRTAQETQYF
TRBV15	TRBJ1-4	.	TRBD1	TGTGCCACCAGCGGTAGAGGGGGACAGGGGAAGTCCCGGGAAAAACTGTTTTTT	CATSGRGGQGKSREKLFF
TRBV11-3	TRBJ2-3	once	TRBD2	TGTGCCAGCAGCCCGGGAGGGGGAGAAGCAGATACGCAGTATTTT	CASSPGGGEADTQYF
TRBV11-2	TRBJ2-1	.	.	TGTGCCAGCAGCGCGTCCCTAAACAATGAGCAGTTCTTC	CASSASLNNEQFF
TRBV10-3	TRBJ2-7	.	TRBD2	TGTGCCATCAGTGAGGCCACTAGCGGGAGGGCTTGGGAGCAGTACTTC	CAISEATSGRAWEQYF
TRBV7-3	TRBJ2-1	.	.	TGTGCCAGCAGCCCCACAGGGACTGAGCAGTTCTTC	CASSPTGTEQFF
TRBV10-3	TRBJ1-5	.	.	TGTGCCATCAGTGAGTCGGGGGCAGGGCGTTTCAGCAATCAGCCCCAGCATTTT	CAISESGAGRFSNQPQHF
TRBV5-1	TRBJ1-4	.	TRBD1	TGCGCCAGCAGCTTGGAGACAGGGGCCGATAATGAAAAACTGTTTTTT	CASSLETGADNEKLFF
TRBV11-2	TRBJ2-2	.	.	TGTGCCAGCAGCCCTCCTTGGAACACCGGGGAGCTGTTTTTT	CASSPPWNTGELFF